Listed below are T cell receptor beta chains from one sample, sequenced in a study of blood T cell repertoires in COVID-19. Generated by immunoSEQ multiplex PCR, the TCRdb table keeps only in-frame clones and is missing some. Here the sample spans about 78,000 clones, 60% to 80% being singletons. Material for sequencing was peripheral blood. These TCRs come from a human donor in a cohort sampled during active COVID-19. Each CDR3 is given with its conserved first and last residue. The D gene is left open where the match is weak. Clone sizes are given selectively: once, few, many, or a class where the clone is expanded.

d_call: TRBD2
v_call: TRBV7-9
clone_size: -
j_call: TRBJ2-1
cdr3_nt: TGTGCCAGCAGCCAAACGGGGGGTAATGAGCAGTTCTTC
cdr3_aa: CASSQTGGNEQFF

d_call: TRBD1
v_call: TRBV5-1
clone_size: -
j_call: TRBJ1-4
cdr3_nt: TGCGCCAGCAGCCTGGCCGGGACAGGGAATGAAAAACTGTTTTTT
cdr3_aa: CASSLAGTGNEKLFF

d_call: TRBD1
v_call: TRBV2
clone_size: -
j_call: TRBJ1-6
cdr3_nt: TGTGCCAGCAGGGCCGGGACAGGGAATTCACCCCTCCACTTT
cdr3_aa: CASRAGTGNSPLHF

d_call: -
v_call: TRBV5-4
clone_size: -
j_call: TRBJ2-5
cdr3_nt: TGTGCCAGCAGCTTGGTAACAGCGGGGACCCAGTACTTC
cdr3_aa: CASSLVTAGTQYF

d_call: TRBD1
v_call: TRBV25-1
clone_size: -
j_call: TRBJ1-2
cdr3_nt: TGTGCCAGCAGTGGAACCGGGACAGGGGGCCTCTATGGCTACACCTTC
cdr3_aa: CASSGTGTGGLYGYTF

d_call: -
v_call: TRBV30
clone_size: -
j_call: TRBJ1-2
cdr3_nt: TGTGCCTGGAGCGGGGGGGCGCGTATCTTTGGCTACACCTTC
cdr3_aa: CAWSGGARIFGYTF

d_call: -
v_call: TRBV5-1
clone_size: -
j_call: TRBJ2-3
cdr3_nt: TGCGCCAGCAGCGAGGGATCTCCCCGGACAGATACGCAGTATTTT
cdr3_aa: CASSEGSPRTDTQYF

d_call: -
v_call: TRBV7-8
clone_size: -
j_call: TRBJ2-3
cdr3_nt: TGTGCCAGCAGCTTAGTAATGGGGGGAGGCACAGATACGCAGTATTTT
cdr3_aa: CASSLVMGGGTDTQYF

d_call: TRBD2
v_call: TRBV7-9
clone_size: -
j_call: TRBJ2-3
cdr3_nt: TGTGCCAGCAGCCTAGGACTAGCGGGGGGTTCTAGCACAGATACGCAGTATTTT
cdr3_aa: CASSLGLAGGSSTDTQYF

d_call: -
v_call: TRBV2
clone_size: -
j_call: TRBJ2-7
cdr3_nt: TGTGCCAGCAGGGACAGTGTCTTCTCCTACGAGCAGTACTTC
cdr3_aa: CASRDSVFSYEQYF

d_call: -
v_call: TRBV6-5
clone_size: -
j_call: TRBJ1-2
cdr3_nt: TGTGCCAGCAGTTACAACCCTATCTATGGCTACACCTTC
cdr3_aa: CASSYNPIYGYTF

d_call: -
v_call: TRBV10-3
clone_size: -
j_call: TRBJ2-7
cdr3_nt: TGTGCCATCAGTGAGCAGAACTACGAGCAGTACTTC
cdr3_aa: CAISEQNYEQYF

d_call: -
v_call: TRBV7-2
clone_size: -
j_call: TRBJ1-1
cdr3_nt: TGTGCCAGCAGCTTAGTTAGCACTGAAGCTTTCTTT
cdr3_aa: CASSLVSTEAFF

d_call: TRBD1
v_call: TRBV5-1
clone_size: -
j_call: TRBJ1-5
cdr3_nt: TGCGCCAGCAGCCAAGGACAGGGGCGAAATCAGCCCCAGCATTTT
cdr3_aa: CASSQGQGRNQPQHF

d_call: -
v_call: TRBV15
clone_size: -
j_call: TRBJ2-7
cdr3_nt: TGTGCCACCAGCAGAGATGGGAGGCAGGGAGGCGAGCAGTACTTC
cdr3_aa: CATSRDGRQGGEQYF

d_call: TRBD1
v_call: TRBV6-1
clone_size: -
j_call: TRBJ1-5
cdr3_nt: TGTGCCAGCAGTGATTATGGGACAGGGATCAATCAGCCCCAGCATTTT
cdr3_aa: CASSDYGTGINQPQHF

d_call: -
v_call: TRBV3-1/TRBV3-2
clone_size: -
j_call: TRBJ2-2
cdr3_nt: TGTGCCAGCAGCCAAGATCAGGCAGGGGGGACCGGGGAGCTGTTTTTT
cdr3_aa: CASSQDQAGGTGELFF

d_call: -
v_call: TRBV7-9
clone_size: -
j_call: TRBJ1-2
cdr3_nt: TGTGCCAGCAGCTTTGGCCATGGCTACACCTTC
cdr3_aa: CASSFGHGYTF

d_call: -
v_call: TRBV30
clone_size: -
j_call: TRBJ2-5
cdr3_nt: TGTGCCTGGAGTGGACTGGAAGAGACCCAGTACTTC
cdr3_aa: CAWSGLEETQYF

d_call: -
v_call: TRBV5-4
clone_size: once
j_call: TRBJ2-7
cdr3_nt: TGTGCCAGCAGCTTGGAGGGGTTGGGGCGGCAGTACTTC
cdr3_aa: CASSLEGLGRQYF

d_call: TRBD2
v_call: TRBV5-1
clone_size: few
j_call: TRBJ2-1
cdr3_nt: TGCGCCAGCAGCTTGGAACACGGGGGGAATGAGCAGTTCTTC
cdr3_aa: CASSLEHGGNEQFF

d_call: -
v_call: TRBV18
clone_size: -
j_call: TRBJ2-7
cdr3_nt: TGTGCCAGCTCACCACCACAGGCGGCGTCCTACGAGCAGTACTTC
cdr3_aa: CASSPPQAASYEQYF

d_call: -
v_call: TRBV19
clone_size: -
j_call: TRBJ1-5
cdr3_nt: TGTGCCAGTAGTATGGGGGGACGCAATCAGCCCCAGCATTTT
cdr3_aa: CASSMGGRNQPQHF

d_call: TRBD1
v_call: TRBV10-3
clone_size: -
j_call: TRBJ1-1
cdr3_nt: TGTGCCATCAAACAAACAGGGGCGGGCACTGAAGCTTTCTTT
cdr3_aa: CAIKQTGAGTEAFF

d_call: TRBD1
v_call: TRBV15
clone_size: -
j_call: TRBJ2-7
cdr3_nt: TGTGCCACCAGTTACGGCAGGGGGAGTAGGTACGAGCAGTACTTC
cdr3_aa: CATSYGRGSRYEQYF

d_call: -
v_call: TRBV19
clone_size: -
j_call: TRBJ1-1
cdr3_nt: TGTGCCAGTAGTACCGGAGTGCTCAACACTGAAGCTTTCTTT
cdr3_aa: CASSTGVLNTEAFF

d_call: -
v_call: TRBV5-4
clone_size: few
j_call: TRBJ1-6
cdr3_nt: TGTGCCAGCAGCTTGGACTTGGGCTCACCCCTCCACTTT
cdr3_aa: CASSLDLGSPLHF

d_call: TRBD1
v_call: TRBV19
clone_size: -
j_call: TRBJ2-1
cdr3_nt: TGTGCCAGCCGGGACAGGGCCTGGGGGGGGACCTCCTACAATGAGCAGTTCTTC
cdr3_aa: CASRDRAWGGTSYNEQFF

d_call: TRBD2
v_call: TRBV5-1
clone_size: -
j_call: TRBJ2-3
cdr3_nt: TGCGCCAGCAGCCCGCCCGGGGGGACAGATACGCAGTATTTT
cdr3_aa: CASSPPGGTDTQYF

d_call: -
v_call: TRBV6-2/TRBV6-3
clone_size: -
j_call: TRBJ1-5
cdr3_nt: TGTGCCAGCAGTTACGGGCGGGCGGGTGGTCAGCCCCAGCATTTT
cdr3_aa: CASSYGRAGGQPQHF

d_call: TRBD1
v_call: TRBV5-4
clone_size: -
j_call: TRBJ2-7
cdr3_nt: TGTGCCAGCAGCTTAGACAGGGCAAACTACGAGCAGTACTTC
cdr3_aa: CASSLDRANYEQYF

d_call: TRBD2
v_call: TRBV5-1
clone_size: -
j_call: TRBJ2-1
cdr3_nt: TGCGCCAGCAGCTCAACTAGCGGGGGCCGCAATGAGCAGTTCTTC
cdr3_aa: CASSSTSGGRNEQFF

d_call: -
v_call: TRBV10-3
clone_size: -
j_call: TRBJ2-1
cdr3_nt: TGTGCCATCAGACAGGACAGCTACAATGAGCAGTTCTTC
cdr3_aa: CAIRQDSYNEQFF

d_call: -
v_call: TRBV9
clone_size: few
j_call: TRBJ1-2
cdr3_nt: TGTGCCAGCAGCCCACCCGGAGGGCCGCTATATGGCTACACCTTC
cdr3_aa: CASSPPGGPLYGYTF

d_call: TRBD2
v_call: TRBV18
clone_size: -
j_call: TRBJ2-7
cdr3_nt: TGTGCCAGCTCACCACCCGGGACTAGCCCCCAAGACGAGCAGTACTTC
cdr3_aa: CASSPPGTSPQDEQYF

d_call: TRBD1
v_call: TRBV2
clone_size: once
j_call: TRBJ1-5
cdr3_nt: TGTGCCAGCAGTCGACAGGGCGGCAATCAGCCCCAGCATTTT
cdr3_aa: CASSRQGGNQPQHF

d_call: -
v_call: TRBV28
clone_size: once
j_call: TRBJ1-1
cdr3_nt: TGTGCCAGCAGTTCCATCTCAGGGGTGAACACTGAAGCTTTCTTT
cdr3_aa: CASSSISGVNTEAFF

d_call: -
v_call: TRBV11-3
clone_size: -
j_call: TRBJ1-1
cdr3_nt: TGTGCCAGCAGCTTGGACGGGACTGGGTACACTGAAGCTTTCTTT
cdr3_aa: CASSLDGTGYTEAFF

d_call: -
v_call: TRBV6-1
clone_size: -
j_call: TRBJ2-3
cdr3_nt: TGTGCCAGCAGTGATGTCCCGGGTTATCCGGGGGATACGCAGTATTTT
cdr3_aa: CASSDVPGYPGDTQYF

d_call: TRBD1
v_call: TRBV7-9
clone_size: -
j_call: TRBJ1-4
cdr3_nt: TGTGCCAGCAGCCCACAGGGGGCTGAAAAACTGTTTTTT
cdr3_aa: CASSPQGAEKLFF

d_call: -
v_call: TRBV7-8
clone_size: -
j_call: TRBJ2-7
cdr3_nt: TGTGCCAGCAGCTTAGCGTGGTGGGGGCAGGCCTACGAGCAGTACTTC
cdr3_aa: CASSLAWWGQAYEQYF

d_call: -
v_call: TRBV20-1
clone_size: -
j_call: TRBJ1-3
cdr3_nt: TGCAGTGCTAGTGAGGGGAGGGTTGACACCATATATTTT
cdr3_aa: CSASEGRVDTIYF

d_call: TRBD1
v_call: TRBV5-5
clone_size: -
j_call: TRBJ2-7
cdr3_nt: TGTGCCAGCAGCTTTCTGGGACAGGGCTTCTACGAGCAGTACTTC
cdr3_aa: CASSFLGQGFYEQYF

d_call: TRBD1
v_call: TRBV2
clone_size: -
j_call: TRBJ2-7
cdr3_nt: TGTGCCAGCAGGGAGGACAGGGTTACCGGCGAGCAGTACTTC
cdr3_aa: CASREDRVTGEQYF

d_call: TRBD1
v_call: TRBV2
clone_size: once
j_call: TRBJ1-6
cdr3_nt: TGTGCCAGCAGTGAAGGCAGGGGGAATTCACCCCTCCACTTT
cdr3_aa: CASSEGRGNSPLHF

d_call: TRBD1
v_call: TRBV10-2
clone_size: -
j_call: TRBJ2-7
cdr3_nt: TGCGCCAGCAGTGAGTCCAACAGGGGATCCTACGAGCAGTACTTC
cdr3_aa: CASSESNRGSYEQYF

d_call: TRBD1
v_call: TRBV5-1
clone_size: once
j_call: TRBJ2-5
cdr3_nt: TGCGCCAGCAGCTTGTTAGGACAGGTTCCTCAAGAGACCCAGTACTTC
cdr3_aa: CASSLLGQVPQETQYF

d_call: -
v_call: TRBV7-3
clone_size: -
j_call: TRBJ2-3
cdr3_nt: TGTGCCAGCAGCTTAATCCCTCTCACAGATACGCAGTATTTT
cdr3_aa: CASSLIPLTDTQYF